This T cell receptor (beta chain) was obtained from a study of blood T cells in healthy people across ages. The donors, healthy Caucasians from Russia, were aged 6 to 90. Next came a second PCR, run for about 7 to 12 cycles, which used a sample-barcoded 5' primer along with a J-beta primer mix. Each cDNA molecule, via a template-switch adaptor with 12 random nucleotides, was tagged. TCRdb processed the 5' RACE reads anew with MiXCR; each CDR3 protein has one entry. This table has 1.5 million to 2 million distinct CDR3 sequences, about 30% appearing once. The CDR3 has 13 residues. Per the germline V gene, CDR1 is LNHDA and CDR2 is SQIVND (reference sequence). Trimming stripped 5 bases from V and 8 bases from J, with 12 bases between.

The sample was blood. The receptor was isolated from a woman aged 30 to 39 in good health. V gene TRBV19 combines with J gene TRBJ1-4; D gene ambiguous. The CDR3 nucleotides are TGTGCCAGTAGTTCGGGGTGGAAAGAAAAACTGTTTTTT. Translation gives CASSSGWKEKLFF.